The 19 T cell receptor beta chains below come from one sample, sequenced in a study of blood T cell repertoires in COVID-19. Produced via immunoSEQ multiplex PCR; TCRdb's table is partial and in-frame only. The data show about 170,000 clones, roughly four fifths seen once. Sequencing was performed on peripheral blood. These receptors all come from a man between 70 and 80 years old with active or convalescent COVID-19.

The J gene is TRBJ1-3, the V gene TRBV28; a weak D match, TRBD1 (6 bases). This CDR3 contains 15 residues. V was trimmed by 7 bases and J by 4 bases, leaving 17 bases between them. Germline lookup yields CDR1 MDHEN and CDR2 SYDVKM. The CDR3 reads CASTETGTRGNTIYF. The CDR3 nucleotides are TGTGCCAGCACCGAAACCGGGACAAGAGGAAACACCATATATTTT.

V and J are TRBV12-2 and TRBJ1-5; the table's D gene call, TRBD1, was not cross checked with the DNA. TRBV12-2 constitutes a pseudogene. This CDR3 is 19 amino acids long. CDR3 sequence reads: CASRLLPDRLRYGNQPQHF. The CDR3, as DNA: TGTGCAAGTCGCTTACTCCCGGACAGGCTACGATACGGCAATCAGCCCCAGCATTTT.

In this sample, this clone turned up once. The rearrangement uses TRBV28 and TRBJ1-4; D is unclear. Germline V gene lookup returns CDR1 MDHEN and CDR2 SYDVKM. The length of the CDR3 is 14 residues. Trimming took 4 bases from V and 7 from J, leaving 13 bases between them. In DNA form, the CDR3 reads TGTGCCAGCAGTTCAGGATCCTTCAGTGAAAAACTGTTTTTT. It codes for CASSSGSFSEKLFF.

The chain uses TRBV4-3 and TRBJ2-7; 9 nucleotides match TRBD2. From germline, CDR1 is LGHNA and CDR2 YSLEER. With 1 base clipped from V and 2 bases from J, the junction kept 6 bases outside the gene matches. The CDR3 extends over 16 amino acids. This CDR3 is CASSQAATSGTYEQYF. DNA of the CDR3: TGCGCCAGCAGCCAAGCAGCGACTAGCGGTACCTACGAGCAGTACTTC.

This rearrangement joins TRBV6-6 to TRBJ2-1, with TRBD2 matching 7 bases. Germline lookup yields CDR1 MNHNY and CDR2 SVGAGI (reference sequence). V lost 7 bases to trimming and J lost 0 bases; unmatched junction nucleotides: 6. The CDR3 is made up of 15 amino acids. The CDR3 spells CASIIVAGSYNEQFF. The CDR3 region has the DNA TGTGCCAGCATCATCGTAGCGGGCTCCTACAATGAGCAGTTCTTC.

V is TRBV25-1 and J is TRBJ1-2; 9 bases match TRBD1. V lost 6 bases, J lost 3 bases, and 5 bases stayed unmatched. Per the germline V gene, CDR1 is MGHDK and CDR2 is SYGVNS. The CDR3 covers 14 residues. The CDR3 DNA reads TGTGCCAGCAGGGGACAGGGAGTTGACTATGGCTACACCTTC. It yields the protein CASRGQGVDYGYTF.

The J gene is TRBJ2-7, the V gene TRBV15; 10 positions match TRBD2. Germline CDR1 reads LNHNV; CDR2 reads YYDKDF (reference sequence). V was pared by 1 base and J by 4 bases, with 7 bases of the junction left unmatched. The CDR3 spans 16 residues. The DNA for the CDR3 is TGTGCCACCAGCAGAGGACTAGCGGGCGGCGGGTACGAGCAGTACTTC. It yields the protein CATSRGLAGGGYEQYF.

The chain couples TRBV18 to TRBJ1-4; 9 positions agree with TRBD1. This CDR3 comprises 18 residues. V shed 1 base, J shed 0 bases, and the junction held 6 bases outside the gene matches. Germline V gene lookup returns CDR1 KGHSH and CDR2 LQKENI. The CDR3 is CASSPRPGQGPTNEKLFF. The DNA for the CDR3 is TGTGCCAGCTCACCACGACCGGGACAGGGACCAACTAATGAAAAACTGTTTTTT.

In the case of this clone: At the DNA level, this CDR3 is encoded by other sequences in the same sample as well. The rearrangement joins TRBV5-1 to TRBJ1-1, with D uncertain. Germline CDR1 reads SGHRS; CDR2 reads YFSETQ. V was clipped by 0 bases and J by 3 bases, with 9 bases between them. The CDR3 loop spans 14 amino acids. The CDR3 coding sequence is TGCGCCAGCAGCTTGGGAGGCGTTGACACTGAAGCTTTCTTT. Protein sequence: CASSLGGVDTEAFF.

The chain has TRBV19 and TRBJ1-2, with a tentative D call TRBD1 (6 bases). This CDR3 contains 16 residues. Trimming left V 5 bases short and J 1 base short, with 17 bases between. The germline V gene has CDR1 LNHDA and CDR2 SQIVND (reference sequence). The CDR3 is CASSSVGASFNYGYTF. The CDR3, as DNA: TGTGCCAGTAGTTCGGTGGGGGCGTCATTTAACTATGGCTACACCTTC.

The V call is TRBV18, the J call TRBJ1-1; D is perhaps TRBD1 (6 bases). Germline values: CDR1 KGHSH, CDR2 LQKENI. CDR3 length: 12 residues. The V gene lost 0 bases and the J gene lost 11 bases, with 10 bases spanning the gap. This CDR3 is CASSPPNRAAFF. Here the CDR3 DNA reads TGTGCCAGCTCACCACCGAACAGGGCCGCTTTCTTT.

This chain joins TRBV18 and TRBJ1-5; 7 bases agree with TRBD1. CDR1 and CDR2 from the germline V gene are KGHSH and LQKENI. Unmatched junction bases numbered 6, after V lost 3 bases and J lost 4 bases. The CDR3 is made up of 15 amino acids. The CDR3 DNA reads TGTGCCAGCTCACCGAGTCAGGGGGAAAATCAGCCCCAGCATTTT. Its protein product is CASSPSQGENQPQHF.

The count of this clone is one. The chain carries TRBV6-5 and TRBJ2-5, with D tentatively TRBD2 (6 bases). The germline V gene encodes CDR1 MNHEY and CDR2 SVGAGI. With 0 bases removed from V and 2 bases from J, the gap between germline ends came to 13 bases. This CDR3 spans 16 amino acids. The DNA of the CDR3 is TGTGCCAGCAGTTACTCGCTTAGCGGAGGGCAAGAGACCCAGTACTTC. Translated, it gives CASSYSLSGGQETQYF.

The chain joins TRBV7-9 to TRBJ1-6; D unclear. CDR1 is SEHNR and CDR2 is FQNEAQ in the germline V gene (reference sequence). V lost 0 bases and J 9 bases, leaving 15 bases between the germline ends. This CDR3 comprises 16 residues. CDR3 bases: TGTGCCAGCAGCTTAGCGCGGGAGGGAAGAGGTTCACCCCTCCACTTT. It yields the protein CASSLAREGRGSPLHF.

As for this clone: Other DNA variants within this sample encode the same CDR3. V usage is TRBV5-1 and J usage is TRBJ2-3, with 11 bases that match TRBD2. This CDR3 is 15 amino acids long. The V gene's germline CDR1 is SGHRS and CDR2 YFSETQ. The ends lost 0 bases at V and 6 bases at J; junction bases unmatched: 3. CDR3 nucleotide sequence: TGCGCCAGCAGCTTGGGCACTAGCGGGGGTGATACGCAGTATTTT. Its protein is CASSLGTSGGDTQYF.

The sample holds a few counts of this clone. Distinct nucleotide sequences in the sample also encode this CDR3. The chain joins TRBV7-2 to TRBJ2-7, with 10 bases lining up with TRBD1. The germline gives CDR1 SGHTA, CDR2 FQGNSA. The ends lost 6 bases at V and 0 bases at J; junction bases unmatched: 8. The CDR3 runs to 16 residues. In DNA form, the CDR3 reads TGTGCCAGCAGTTCTCCGGGACAGGGGTTCTCCTACGAGCAGTACTTC. Its translation is CASSSPGQGFSYEQYF.

The V call is TRBV19, the J call TRBJ2-1; 7 bases are shared with TRBD2. Trimming took 4 bases from V and 3 from J; bases not matched to a gene: 3. Germline-derived CDR1 and CDR2 are LNHDA and SQIVND (reference sequence). CDR3 length: 14 amino acids. Written as DNA, the CDR3 is TGTGCCAGTAGTAGGGGGGGTATCTACAATGAGCAGTTCTTC. Translated, it gives CASSRGGIYNEQFF.

The genes are TRBV6-5 and TRBJ1-2; D remains ambiguous. The CDR3 covers 12 residues. The germline CDR1 and CDR2 sequences are MNHEY and SVGAGI. Trimming left V 5 bases short and J 2 bases short, with 6 bases between. CDR3 loop: CASSRWNYGYTF. CDR3 DNA: TGTGCCAGCAGTCGGTGGAACTATGGCTACACCTTC.

The DNA of the CDR3 is TGCGCCAGCAGCTTGCTGTCCGAAGGGAGACGTGGCTACACCTTC. Translation gives CASSLLSEGRRGYTF. The chain combines TRBV5-1 with TRBJ1-2; D unclear. Germline-derived CDR1 and CDR2 are SGHRS and YFSETQ. V was clipped by 1 base and J by 7 bases, with 17 bases between them. The CDR3 has 15 residues.